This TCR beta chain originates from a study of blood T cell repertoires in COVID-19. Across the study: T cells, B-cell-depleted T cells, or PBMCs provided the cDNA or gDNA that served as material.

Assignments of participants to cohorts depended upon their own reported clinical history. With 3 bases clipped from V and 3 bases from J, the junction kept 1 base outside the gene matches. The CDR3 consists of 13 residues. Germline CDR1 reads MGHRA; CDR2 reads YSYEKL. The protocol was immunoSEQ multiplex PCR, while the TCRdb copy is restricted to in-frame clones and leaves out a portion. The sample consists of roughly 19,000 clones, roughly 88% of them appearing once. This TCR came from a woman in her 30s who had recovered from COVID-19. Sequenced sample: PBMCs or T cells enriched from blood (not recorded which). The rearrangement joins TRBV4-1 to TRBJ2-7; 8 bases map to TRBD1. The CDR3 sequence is CASSHGQGYEQYF. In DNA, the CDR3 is TGCGCCAGCAGCCATGGACAGGGCTACGAGCAGTACTTC.